The text below deals with one T cell receptor beta chain. The data originate from a study of Ad26.COV2.S vaccination and SARS-CoV-2 variants. As for treatment: roughly 20 received Ad26.COV2.S at low or high dose, single or two shots; several received placebo; per-sample allocation not given. Specimen acquisition occurred on day 63 following the initial vaccine or placebo injection. TCRdb's copy holds only in-frame clones and misses some; the assay was immunoSEQ multiplex PCR. The sample carries fewer than 500,000 clones, about 93% recorded once. The receptor was isolated from a person between 18 and 65 years old who received the Ad26.COV2.S COVID-19 vaccine or a placebo. The sequencing used peripheral blood, collected in a trial of Ad26.COV2.S vaccine versus placebo.

Here the CDR3 reads CASNPLGGVTEAFF. Written as DNA, the CDR3 is TGTGCCAGCAACCCGTTGGGAGGAGTCACTGAAGCTTTCTTT. V and J are TRBV14 and TRBJ1-1, with unresolved D. V lost 7 bases to trimming and J lost 4 bases, with 16 bases between them. CDR1 and CDR2 from the germline V gene are SGHDN and FVKESK. This CDR3 is built from 14 residues.